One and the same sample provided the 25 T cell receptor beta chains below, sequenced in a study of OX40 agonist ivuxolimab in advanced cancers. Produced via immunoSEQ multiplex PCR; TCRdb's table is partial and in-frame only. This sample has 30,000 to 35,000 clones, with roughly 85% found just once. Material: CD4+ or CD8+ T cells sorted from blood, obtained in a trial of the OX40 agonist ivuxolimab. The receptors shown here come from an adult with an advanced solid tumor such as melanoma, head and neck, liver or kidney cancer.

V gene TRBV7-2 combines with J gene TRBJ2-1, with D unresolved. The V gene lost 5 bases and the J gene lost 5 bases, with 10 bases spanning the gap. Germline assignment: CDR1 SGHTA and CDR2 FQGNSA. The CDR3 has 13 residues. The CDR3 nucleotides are TGTGCCAGCAGCCTAGACGAAAACAATGAGCAGTTCTTC. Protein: CASSLDENNEQFF.

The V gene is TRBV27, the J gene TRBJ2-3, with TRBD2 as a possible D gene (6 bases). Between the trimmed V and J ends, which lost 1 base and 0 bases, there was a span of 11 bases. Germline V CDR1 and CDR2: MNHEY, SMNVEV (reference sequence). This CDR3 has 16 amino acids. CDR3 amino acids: CASSLFGGASTDTQYF. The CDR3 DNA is TGTGCCAGCAGTTTATTCGGAGGGGCTAGCACAGATACGCAGTATTTT.

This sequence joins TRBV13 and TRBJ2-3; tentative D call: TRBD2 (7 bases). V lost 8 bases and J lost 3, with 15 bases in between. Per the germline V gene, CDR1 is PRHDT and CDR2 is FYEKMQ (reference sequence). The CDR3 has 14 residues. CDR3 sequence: CASLTRGATDTQYF. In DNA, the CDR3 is TGTGCCAGCCTCACCCGGGGGGCAACAGATACGCAGTATTTT.

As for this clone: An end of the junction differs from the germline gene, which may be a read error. In DNA form, the CDR3 reads TGTGCTAGCAGCCGTACAGGGGGTGGTCAAGAGACCCAGTACTTC. Protein product: CASSRTGGGQETQYF. The chain joins TRBV7-7 to TRBJ2-5, with 8 bases that match TRBD1. CDR3 length: 15 amino acids. Germline CDR1 reads SSHAT; CDR2 reads FNYEAQ (reference sequence).

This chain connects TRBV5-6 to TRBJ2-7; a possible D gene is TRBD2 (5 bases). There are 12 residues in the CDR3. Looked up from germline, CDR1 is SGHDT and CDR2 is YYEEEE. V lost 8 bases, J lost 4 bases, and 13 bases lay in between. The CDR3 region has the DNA TGTGCCAGTACCGTACGGGGATACGAGCAGTACTTC. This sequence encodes CASTVRGYEQYF.

The CDR3 nucleotides read TGTGCCAGCAGCGTAGGGGGCAGCCCTACCTACGAGCAGTACTTC. Amino acids: CASSVGGSPTYEQYF. V and J are TRBV9 and TRBJ2-7; weak D call: TRBD1 (5 bases). The CDR3 loop spans 15 amino acids. Trimming stripped 0 bases from V and 2 bases from J, with 12 bases between. Per the germline V gene, CDR1 is SGDLS and CDR2 is YYNGEE.

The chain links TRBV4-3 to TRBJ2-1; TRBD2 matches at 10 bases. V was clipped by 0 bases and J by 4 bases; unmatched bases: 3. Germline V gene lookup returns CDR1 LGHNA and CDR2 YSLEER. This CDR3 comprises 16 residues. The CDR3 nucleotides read TGCGCCAGCAGCCAAGATACTAGCGGGGATTACAATGAGCAGTTCTTC. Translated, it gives CASSQDTSGDYNEQFF.

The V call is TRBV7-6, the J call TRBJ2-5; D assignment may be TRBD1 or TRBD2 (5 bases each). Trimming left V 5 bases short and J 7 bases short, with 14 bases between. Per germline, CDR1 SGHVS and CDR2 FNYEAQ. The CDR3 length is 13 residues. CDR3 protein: CASSRGRPGTQYF. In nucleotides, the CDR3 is TGTGCCAGCAGCAGGGGACGACCAGGGACCCAGTACTTC.

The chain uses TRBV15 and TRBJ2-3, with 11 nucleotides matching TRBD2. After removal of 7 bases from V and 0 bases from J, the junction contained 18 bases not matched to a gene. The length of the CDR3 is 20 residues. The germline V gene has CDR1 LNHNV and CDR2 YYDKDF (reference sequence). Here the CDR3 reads CATTGTSGRVSRRSTDTQYF. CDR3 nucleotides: TGTGCCACCACCGGCACTAGCGGGAGAGTCTCGAGAAGAAGCACAGATACGCAGTATTTT. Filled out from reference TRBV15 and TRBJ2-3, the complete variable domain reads DAMVIQNPRYQVTQFGKPVTLSCSQTLNHNVMYWYQQKSSQAPKLLFHYYDKDFNNEADTPDNFQSRRPNTSFCFLDIRSPGLGDTAMYLCATTGTSGRVSRRSTDTQYFGPGTRLTVL.

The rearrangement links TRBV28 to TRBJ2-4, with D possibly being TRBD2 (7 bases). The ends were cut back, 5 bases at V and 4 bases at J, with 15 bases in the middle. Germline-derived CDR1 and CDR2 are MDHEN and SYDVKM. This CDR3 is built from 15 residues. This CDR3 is CASSQGEGTKNIQYF. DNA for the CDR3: TGTGCCAGCAGTCAAGGGGAGGGGACAAAAAACATTCAGTACTTC.

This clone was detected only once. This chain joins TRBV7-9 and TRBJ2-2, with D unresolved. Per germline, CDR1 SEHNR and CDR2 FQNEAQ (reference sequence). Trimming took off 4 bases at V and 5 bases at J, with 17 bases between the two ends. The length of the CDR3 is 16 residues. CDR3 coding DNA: TGTGCCAGCAGCTCCCAGGCTGGGTCTGCAACCGGGGAGCTGTTTTTT. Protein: CASSSQAGSATGELFF. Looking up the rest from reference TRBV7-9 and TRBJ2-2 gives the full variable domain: DTGVSQNPRHKITKRGQNVTFRCDPISEHNRLYWYRQTLGQGPEFLTYFQNEAQLEKSRLLSDRFSAERPKGSFSTLEIQRTEQGDSAMYLCASSSQAGSATGELFFGEGSRLTVL.

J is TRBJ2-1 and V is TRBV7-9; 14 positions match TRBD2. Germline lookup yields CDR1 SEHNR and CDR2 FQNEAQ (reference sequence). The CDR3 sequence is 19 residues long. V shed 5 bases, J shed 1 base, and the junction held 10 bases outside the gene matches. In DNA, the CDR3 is TGTGCCAGCAGCGCAGGCGGGACTAGCGGGGGCCCTTCCTACAATGAGCAGTTCTTC. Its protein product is CASSAGGTSGGPSYNEQFF.

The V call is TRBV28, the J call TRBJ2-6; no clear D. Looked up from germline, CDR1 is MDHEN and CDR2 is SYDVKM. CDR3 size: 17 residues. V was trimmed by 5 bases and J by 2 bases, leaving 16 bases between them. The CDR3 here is CASSTIDRLAGANVLTF. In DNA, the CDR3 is TGTGCCAGCAGTACCATCGACCGTCTGGCTGGGGCCAACGTCCTGACTTTC.

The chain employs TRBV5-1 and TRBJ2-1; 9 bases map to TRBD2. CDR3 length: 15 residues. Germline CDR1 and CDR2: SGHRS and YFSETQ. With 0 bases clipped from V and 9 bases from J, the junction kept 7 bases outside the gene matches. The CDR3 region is CASSLEGLAFGEQFF. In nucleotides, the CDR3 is TGCGCCAGCAGCTTGGAGGGACTAGCTTTCGGTGAGCAGTTCTTC. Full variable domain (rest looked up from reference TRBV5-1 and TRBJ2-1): KAGVTQTPRYLIKTRGQQVTLSCSPISGHRSVSWYQQTPGQGLQFLFEYFSETQRNKGNFPGRFSGRQFSNSRSEMNVSTLELGDSALYLCASSLEGLAFGEQFFGPGTRLTVL.

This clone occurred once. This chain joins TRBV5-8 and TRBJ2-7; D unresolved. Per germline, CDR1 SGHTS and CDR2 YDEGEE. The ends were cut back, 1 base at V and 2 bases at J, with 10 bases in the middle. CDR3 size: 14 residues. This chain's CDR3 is CASSLRWGTYEQYF. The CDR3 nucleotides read TGTGCCAGCAGCTTGAGGTGGGGTACCTACGAGCAGTACTTC. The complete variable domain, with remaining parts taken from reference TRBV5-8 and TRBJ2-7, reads EAGVTQSPTHLIKTRGQQATLRCSPISGHTSVYWYQQALGLGLQFLLWYDEGEERNRGNFPPRFSGRQFPNYSSELNVNALELEDSALYLCASSLRWGTYEQYFGPGTRLTVT.

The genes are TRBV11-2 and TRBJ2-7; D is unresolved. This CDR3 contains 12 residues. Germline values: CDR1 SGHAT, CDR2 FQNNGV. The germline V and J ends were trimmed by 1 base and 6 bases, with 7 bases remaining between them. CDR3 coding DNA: TGTGCCAGCAGCTTAGCTGTCCTCGAGCAGTACTTC. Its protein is CASSLAVLEQYF. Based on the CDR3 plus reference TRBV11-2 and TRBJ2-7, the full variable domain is EAGVAQSPRYKIIEKRQSVAFWCNPISGHATLYWYQQILGQGPKLLIQFQNNGVVDDSQLPKDRFSAERLKGVDSTLKIQPAKLEDSAVYLCASSLAVLEQYFGPGTRLTVT.

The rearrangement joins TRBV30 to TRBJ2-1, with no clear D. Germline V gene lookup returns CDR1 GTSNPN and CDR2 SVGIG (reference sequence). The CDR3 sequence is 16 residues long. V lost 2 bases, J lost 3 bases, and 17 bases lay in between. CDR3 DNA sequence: TGTGCCTGGAGTCCCCTTAGCCGTAATAGCTACAATGAGCAGTTCTTC. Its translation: CAWSPLSRNSYNEQFF.

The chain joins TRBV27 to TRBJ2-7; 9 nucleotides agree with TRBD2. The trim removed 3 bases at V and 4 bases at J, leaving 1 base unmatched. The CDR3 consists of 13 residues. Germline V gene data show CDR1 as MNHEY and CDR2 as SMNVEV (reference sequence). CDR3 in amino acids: CASSLTSGYEQYF. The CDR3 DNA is TGTGCCAGCAGTTTGACTAGCGGATACGAGCAGTACTTC.

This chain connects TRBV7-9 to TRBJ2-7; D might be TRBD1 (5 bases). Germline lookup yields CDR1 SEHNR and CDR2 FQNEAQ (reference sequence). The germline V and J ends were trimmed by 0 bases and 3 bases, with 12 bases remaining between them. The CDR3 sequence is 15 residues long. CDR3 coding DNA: TGTGCCAGCAGCTTAGCGCAGGGAAAGTTCTACGAGCAGTACTTC. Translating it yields CASSLAQGKFYEQYF.

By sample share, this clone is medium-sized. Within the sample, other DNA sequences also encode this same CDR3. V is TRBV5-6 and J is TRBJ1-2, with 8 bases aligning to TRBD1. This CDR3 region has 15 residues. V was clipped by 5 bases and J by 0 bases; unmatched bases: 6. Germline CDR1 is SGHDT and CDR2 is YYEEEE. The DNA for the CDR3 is TGTGCCAGCAGTTTTGGACAGGGAGCTAACTATGGCTACACCTTC. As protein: CASSFGQGANYGYTF.

In nucleotides, the CDR3 is TGTGCCAGTAGTATCTTCGGGGACTCTTGGGTCACTGAAGCTTTCTTT. Amino acids: CASSIFGDSWVTEAFF. The chain employs TRBV19 and TRBJ1-1; tentative D call: TRBD1 (5 bases). Germline V gene sequence: CDR1 LNHDA, CDR2 SQIVND (reference sequence). Trimming took off 3 bases at V and 4 bases at J, with 18 bases between the two ends. CDR3 length: 16 residues.

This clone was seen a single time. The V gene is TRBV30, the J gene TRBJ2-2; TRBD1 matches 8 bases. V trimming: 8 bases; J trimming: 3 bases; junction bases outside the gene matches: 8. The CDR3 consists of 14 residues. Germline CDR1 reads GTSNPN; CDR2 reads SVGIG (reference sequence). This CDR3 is CAQGGTGDTGELFF. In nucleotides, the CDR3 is TGTGCCCAGGGCGGGACAGGAGACACCGGGGAGCTGTTTTTT.

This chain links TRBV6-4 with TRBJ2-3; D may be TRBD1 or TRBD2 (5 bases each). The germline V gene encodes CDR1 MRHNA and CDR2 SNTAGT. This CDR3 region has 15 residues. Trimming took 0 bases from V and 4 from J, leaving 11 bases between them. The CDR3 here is CASSDSGGTADTQYF. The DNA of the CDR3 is TGTGCCAGCAGTGACTCTGGGGGAACAGCAGATACGCAGTATTTT.

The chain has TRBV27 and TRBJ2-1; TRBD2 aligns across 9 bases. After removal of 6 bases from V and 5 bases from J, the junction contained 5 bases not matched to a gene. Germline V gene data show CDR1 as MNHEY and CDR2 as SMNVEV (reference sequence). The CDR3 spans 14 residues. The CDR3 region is CASRPGLANNEQFF. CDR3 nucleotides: TGTGCCAGCAGGCCCGGACTAGCGAACAATGAGCAGTTCTTC.

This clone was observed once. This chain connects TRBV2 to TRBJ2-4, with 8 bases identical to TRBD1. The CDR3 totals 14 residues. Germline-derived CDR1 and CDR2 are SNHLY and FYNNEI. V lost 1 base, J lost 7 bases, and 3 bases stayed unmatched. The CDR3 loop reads CASSEGQGANIQYF. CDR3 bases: TGTGCCAGCAGTGAAGGGCAGGGGGCGAACATTCAGTACTTC.